The 30 T cell receptor beta chains listed next were all sequenced from one sample in a study of tumor-infiltrating lymphocytes in localized non-small cell lung cancer. TCRdb keeps only in-frame clones here, not all; method: immunoSEQ multiplex PCR. Found here are 20,000 to 25,000 clones, approximately 70% of them singletons; the top ten hold over 12%. Material for sequencing was lung tumor tissue. These receptors were obtained from a human donor with non-small cell lung cancer.

Concerning this clone itself: The junction does not match germline at one end; this may be a read error. This chain links TRBV7-9 with TRBJ1-1; possible D gene TRBD1, 6 bases. The CDR3 extends over 14 amino acids. Per germline, CDR1 SEHNR and CDR2 FQNEAQ (reference sequence). The CDR3 sequence is CASTLNWGATEAFF. In DNA form, the CDR3 reads TGTGCCAGCACCTTAAACTGGGGGGCGACTGAAGCTTTCTTT. The complete variable domain, with remaining parts taken from reference TRBV7-9 and TRBJ1-1, reads DTGVSQNPRHKITKRGQNVTFRCDPISEHNRLYWYRQTLGQGPEFLTYFQNEAQLEKSRLLSDRFSAERPKGSFSTLEIQRTEQGDSAMYLCASTLNWGATEAFFGQGTRLTVV.

This chain connects TRBV10-3 to TRBJ1-4; TRBD1 agrees at 8 bases. V dropped 6 bases and J dropped 4; count of bases not matched to a gene: 1. CDR1 and CDR2 (germline): ENHRY, SYGVKD. The CDR3 runs 13 residues. The DNA of the CDR3 is TGTGCCATCAGGGGACAGGTTAATGAAAAACTGTTTTTT. It translates to CAIRGQVNEKLFF.

CDR3 sequence: CATSDRVLSQPQHF. CDR3 DNA sequence: TGTGCCACCAGCGACAGGGTTTTGAGTCAGCCCCAGCATTTT. J is TRBJ1-5 and V is TRBV15, with 7 nucleotides matching TRBD1. J gave up 6 bases and V 5 bases, and 7 bases lay outside the gene matches. Germline assignment: CDR1 LNHNV and CDR2 YYDKDF (reference sequence). This CDR3 has 14 amino acids.

In its sample, this clone was seen a few times. The chain has TRBV10-3 and TRBJ2-3; D call uncertain. Germline lookup yields CDR1 ENHRY and CDR2 SYGVKD. V dropped 2 bases and J dropped 3 bases, with 9 bases sitting between them. The CDR3 length is 14 residues. CDR3 protein: CAISEEHQTDTQYF. Written as DNA, the CDR3 is TGTGCCATCAGTGAGGAACACCAAACAGATACGCAGTATTTT.

The CDR3 region is CASSLQATSYTGELFF. CDR3 bases: TGTGCCAGCAGCTTACAGGCTACTTCATACACCGGGGAGCTGTTTTTT. This rearrangement joins TRBV7-9 to TRBJ2-2; no clear D. Per the germline V gene, CDR1 is SEHNR and CDR2 is FQNEAQ (reference sequence). The CDR3 extends over 16 amino acids. The V gene lost 2 bases and the J gene lost 3 bases, with 13 bases spanning the gap.

The V gene is TRBV5-4, the J gene TRBJ2-7; 9 bases align to TRBD1. The ends lost 4 bases at V and 5 bases at J; junction bases unmatched: 7. The length of the CDR3 is 14 residues. CDR1 is SGHNT and CDR2 is YYREEE in the germline V gene (reference sequence). DNA for the CDR3: TGTGCCAGCAGCCCCCGTGGACAGGGGCACGAGCAGTACTTC. Protein sequence: CASSPRGQGHEQYF.

J is TRBJ2-2 and V is TRBV4-1, with 10 nucleotides matching TRBD2. V was clipped by 3 bases and J by 0 bases; unmatched bases: 13. CDR3 length: 20 amino acids. CDR1 is MGHRA, CDR2 YSYEKL, per germline. CDR3: CASSHHLAGVGGANTGELFF. The CDR3 bases are TGCGCCAGCAGCCACCATCTAGCGGGAGTCGGGGGTGCGAACACCGGGGAGCTGTTTTTT.

This clone was picked up one time. CDR3 residues: CASSQVSSGDEQFF. The CDR3 DNA sequence: TGTGCCAGCAGCCAAGTTTCATCAGGGGATGAGCAGTTCTTC. The gene calls are TRBV14 and TRBJ2-1; TRBD1 is a possible D gene (6 bases). The CDR3 is 14 residues long. Looked up from germline, CDR1 is SGHDN and CDR2 is FVKESK. The V and J ends lost 1 base and 8 bases respectively, with 12 bases between them.

DNA for the CDR3: TGTGCCAGCAGCTTAGGACGACAGGGGACTGAAGCTTTCTTT. It codes for CASSLGRQGTEAFF. The V and J genes are TRBV11-2 and TRBJ1-1; 8 bases match TRBD1. Germline CDR1 is SGHAT and CDR2 is FQNNGV. CDR3 length: 14 residues. With V trimmed by 1 base and J by 5 bases, 3 bases remained unmatched. The full variable domain, its missing parts supplied by reference TRBV11-2 and TRBJ1-1, is EAGVAQSPRYKIIEKRQSVAFWCNPISGHATLYWYQQILGQGPKLLIQFQNNGVVDDSQLPKDRFSAERLKGVDSTLKIQPAKLEDSAVYLCASSLGRQGTEAFFGQGTRLTVV.

The rearrangement links TRBV27 to TRBJ2-1; D call uncertain. The CDR3 spans 12 residues. In germline, CDR1 is MNHEY, CDR2 SMNVEV (reference sequence). Deletions cut 11 bases from V and 0 bases from J, with 8 bases between. Here the CDR3 DNA reads TGTGCCTCCGCACTCTCCTACAATGAGCAGTTCTTC. Translated: CASALSYNEQFF.

This chain uses TRBV30 with TRBJ2-1, with 10 bases lining up with TRBD1. V gave up 8 bases and J gave up 2 bases; unmatched junction bases: 6. Germline CDR1 and CDR2: GTSNPN and SVGIG (reference sequence). The CDR3 totals 14 residues. The CDR3 loop is CAAPGQGTYNEQFF. The CDR3 DNA reads TGTGCCGCCCCGGGACAGGGGACCTACAATGAGCAGTTCTTC.

Here the CDR3 DNA reads TGCAGCGTTGGCCGGCAGGGTACCGGCGGGGAGCTGTTTTTT. This gives the protein CSVGRQGTGGELFF. The chain employs TRBV29-1 and TRBJ2-2; tentatively, D is TRBD1 (5 bases). This CDR3 region has 14 residues. The germline V gene has CDR1 SQVTM and CDR2 ANQGSEA. Trimming took 4 bases from V and 7 from J, leaving 16 bases between them.

The chain couples TRBV7-3 to TRBJ1-4; perhaps TRBD1 as D (5 bases). CDR3 length: 14 residues. Germline V gene sequence: CDR1 SGHTA, CDR2 FQGTGA. V shed 7 bases and J shed 7 bases, with 16 bases lying between them. The CDR3 is CASNHLGLGEKLFF. For the CDR3, the DNA is TGTGCCAGCAACCACCTGGGGCTCGGTGAAAAACTGTTTTTT.

The CDR3, as DNA: TGTGCCAGCAGCGTGACAGGTCTGAACACTGAAGCTTTCTTT. Translated, it gives CASSVTGLNTEAFF. The V and J genes are TRBV9 and TRBJ1-1; a weak D match, TRBD1 (6 bases). The CDR3 sequence is 14 residues long. Germline lookup yields CDR1 SGDLS and CDR2 YYNGEE. Between the trimmed V and J ends, which lost 2 bases and 0 bases, there was a span of 8 bases. Variable domain in full (rest from reference TRBV9 and TRBJ1-1): DSGVTQTPKHLITATGQRVTLRCSPRSGDLSVYWYQQSLDQGLQFLIQYYNGEERAKGNILERFSAQQFPDLHSELNLSSLELGDSALYFCASSVTGLNTEAFFGQGTRLTVV.

The J gene is TRBJ2-1, the V gene TRBV9; D gene uncertain. V lost 0 bases to trimming and J lost 0 bases, with 13 bases between them. CDR1 is SGDLS, CDR2 YYNGEE, per germline. The CDR3 loop spans 17 amino acids. CDR3 coding DNA: TGTGCCAGCAGCGTAGGCTCCCCGGCCTACTCCTACAATGAGCAGTTCTTC. Residues: CASSVGSPAYSYNEQFF. Complete variable domain (other parts from reference TRBV9 and TRBJ2-1): DSGVTQTPKHLITATGQRVTLRCSPRSGDLSVYWYQQSLDQGLQFLIQYYNGEERAKGNILERFSAQQFPDLHSELNLSSLELGDSALYFCASSVGSPAYSYNEQFFGPGTRLTVL.

The gene calls are TRBV19 and TRBJ2-6; D is unclear. V shed 1 base and J shed 3 bases, with 4 bases lying between them. The CDR3 loop spans 14 amino acids. CDR1 and CDR2 from the germline V gene are LNHDA and SQIVND (reference sequence). The CDR3 loop is CASSIGGGANVLTF. CDR3 bases: TGTGCCAGTAGTATAGGAGGTGGGGCCAACGTCCTGACTTTC.

The V gene is TRBV6-1, the J gene TRBJ2-2; TRBD1 agrees at 8 bases. V lost 1 base to trimming and J lost 6 bases; unmatched junction nucleotides: 7. This CDR3 is 16 amino acids long. Germline V gene sequence: CDR1 MNHNS, CDR2 SASEGT. The CDR3 nucleotides are TGTGCCAGCAGTGAAGGGACAGGGAAGGTGCCCGGGGAGCTGTTTTTT. Translated: CASSEGTGKVPGELFF.

The chain couples TRBV28 to TRBJ2-3; 7 bases fit TRBD2. The trim removed 2 bases at V and 9 bases at J, leaving 2 bases unmatched. This CDR3 contains 12 residues. Germline assignment: CDR1 MDHEN and CDR2 SYDVKM. CDR3 amino acids: CASSLGGGTQYF. In nucleotides, the CDR3 is TGTGCCAGCAGTTTAGGGGGAGGGACGCAGTATTTT.

V gene TRBV6-5 combines with J gene TRBJ1-1; weak D call: TRBD1 (6 bases). Germline loops: CDR1 MNHEY, CDR2 SVGAGI. The CDR3 totals 13 residues. The V end lost 6 bases, the J end lost 1 base, and 9 bases lay between the germline ends. CDR3 loop: CASRKGGNTEAFF. CDR3 in DNA: TGTGCCAGCAGAAAGGGGGGGAACACTGAAGCTTTCTTT.

This chain connects TRBV2 to TRBJ2-7; 13 nucleotides agree with TRBD2. This CDR3 region has 16 residues. Germline-derived CDR1 and CDR2 are SNHLY and FYNNEI. Unmatched junction bases numbered 7, after V lost 4 bases and J lost 4 bases. The CDR3 coding sequence is TGTGCCAGCAGTGGTGGGACTAGCGGGAAGATGTACGAGCAGTACTTC. Translating gives CASSGGTSGKMYEQYF.

This clone came up a few times. V is TRBV7-2 and J is TRBJ1-5, with D possibly being TRBD1 (5 bases). Trimming removed 5 bases at V and 4 bases at J, with 12 bases between. Looked up from germline, CDR1 is SGHTA and CDR2 is FQGNSA. This CDR3 is built from 14 residues. The CDR3 coding sequence is TGTGCCAGCAGCCGGGACGGCTATAATCAGCCCCAGCATTTT. Encoded protein: CASSRDGYNQPQHF.

This clone was seen only a few times. The gene calls are TRBV7-2 and TRBJ2-3; D gene unclear. Looked up from germline, CDR1 is SGHTA and CDR2 is FQGNSA. With 2 bases removed from V and 4 bases from J, the gap between germline ends came to 7 bases. The CDR3 length is 13 residues. The CDR3 is CASSLLTADTQYF. CDR3 nucleotide sequence: TGTGCCAGCAGCTTACTAACTGCAGATACGCAGTATTTT.

The V and J genes are TRBV14 and TRBJ2-7, with 8 bases aligning to TRBD2. The CDR3 is 14 amino acids. Germline trimming cut 4 bases from V and 3 bases from J; bases unmatched to any gene: 5. Germline V lookup: CDR1 SGHDN, CDR2 FVKESK. CDR3 region: CASSRSGRVYEQYF. The CDR3 DNA is TGTGCCAGCAGCCGTTCCGGGAGGGTCTACGAGCAGTACTTC.

This chain connects TRBV14 to TRBJ1-6, with 7 bases aligning to TRBD1. Germline loops: CDR1 SGHDN, CDR2 FVKESK. The ends lost 0 bases at V and 11 bases at J; junction bases unmatched: 13. The CDR3 loop spans 17 amino acids. The CDR3 loop is CASSQDIGQVNEAPLHF. CDR3 nucleotide sequence: TGTGCCAGCAGCCAAGATATTGGACAGGTCAATGAGGCACCCCTCCACTTT.

The chain employs TRBV7-6 and TRBJ1-4; 8 bases match TRBD1. This CDR3 comprises 14 residues. Germline V CDR1 and CDR2: SGHVS, FNYEAQ. Trimming took 1 base from V and 8 from J; bases not matched to a gene: 3. The CDR3 DNA reads TGTGCCAGCAGCTTAGGGACAGGGCGGGAAAAACTGTTTTTT. This gives the protein CASSLGTGREKLFF.

The CDR3 nucleotides read TGTGCCATAGGACTAGCGGGACGCAATGAGCAGTTCTTC. Translated, it gives CAIGLAGRNEQFF. This rearrangement joins TRBV10-3 to TRBJ2-1; 12 bases map to TRBD2. This CDR3 region has 13 residues. Trimming removed 9 bases from V and 6 bases from J; junction bases left unmatched: 3. Looked up from germline, CDR1 is ENHRY and CDR2 is SYGVKD.

The gene calls are TRBV30 and TRBJ1-1, with D tentatively TRBD1 (5 bases). The CDR3 totals 13 residues. The V end lost 1 base, the J end lost 1 base, and 7 bases lay between the germline ends. The germline CDR1 and CDR2 sequences are GTSNPN and SVGIG (reference sequence). CDR3: CAWSATGNTEAFF. In DNA form, the CDR3 reads TGTGCCTGGAGTGCTACAGGGAACACTGAAGCTTTCTTT.

The J gene is TRBJ2-7, the V gene TRBV4-2; D is ambiguous. Germline lookup yields CDR1 LGHNA and CDR2 YNFKEQ. V lost 0 bases, J lost 2 bases, and 11 bases lay in between. This CDR3 contains 15 residues. CDR3 loop: CASSQDLATPYEQYF. CDR3 coding DNA: TGTGCCAGCAGCCAAGATTTGGCTACCCCCTACGAGCAGTACTTC.

The CDR3 is CASSIDGDGWEDTQYF. The CDR3 region has the DNA TGTGCCAGTAGTATAGACGGGGATGGATGGGAAGATACGCAGTATTTT. The rearrangement uses TRBV19 and TRBJ2-3; D is perhaps TRBD2 (5 bases). The CDR3 contains 16 residues. CDR1 is LNHDA and CDR2 is SQIVND in the germline V gene (reference sequence). V was trimmed by 0 bases and J by 5 bases, leaving 15 bases between them.

This clone has just one count. The rearrangement joins TRBV7-9 to TRBJ1-5, with D unclear. Looked up from germline, CDR1 is SEHNR and CDR2 is FQNEAQ (reference sequence). The CDR3 has 18 amino acids. V dropped 5 bases and J dropped 1 base, with 21 bases sitting between them. Here the CDR3 reads CASSPDGLTAGSNQPQHF. The CDR3, as DNA: TGTGCCAGCAGCCCAGATGGCCTCACAGCGGGAAGCAATCAGCCCCAGCATTTT.